This is a list of T cell receptor beta chains from one sample in a study of glioma-infiltrating T cells after dendritic cell vaccination. Here immunoSEQ multiplex PCR was the method, and the copy in TCRdb shows in-frame clones only, minus some. The table lists some 70,000 clones, 65% to 90% of them singletons. The specimen comprised blood, sampled before dendritic cell vaccination. All receptors come from a human donor with glioblastoma. Each CDR3 is given with its conserved first and last residue. The D gene is left open where the match is weak. The size entry is marked missing in some rows and otherwise reads once, few, many or a size class.

D,size,V,J,CDR3,DNA
.,.,TRBV5-4,TRBJ1-5,CASSLGGSNQPQHF,TGTGCCAGCAGCTTAGGCGGTAGCAATCAGCCCCAGCATTTT
.,.,TRBV28,TRBJ1-2,CASSLDTNYGYTF,TGTGCCAGCAGTCTGGACACTAACTATGGCTACACCTTC
.,.,TRBV27,TRBJ1-2,CASSLAGGGYGYTF,TGTGCCAGCAGTTTAGCGGGTGGAGGCTATGGCTACACCTTC
TRBD1,.,TRBV19,TRBJ2-6,CASSLRDRGSSGANVLTF,TGTGCCAGTAGTCTACGGGACAGGGGAAGCTCTGGGGCCAACGTCCTGACTTTC
.,.,TRBV27,TRBJ1-1,CASSPHSQAVMNTEAFF,TGTGCCAGCAGCCCCCATTCCCAGGCTGTCATGAACACTGAAGCTTTCTTT
.,.,TRBV6-5,TRBJ2-7,CASSRVGSDEQYF,TGTGCCAGCAGCCGGGTCGGGTCTGACGAGCAGTACTTC
.,.,TRBV11-3,TRBJ1-1,CASSLRGGKAFF,TGTGCCAGCAGCTTAAGAGGGGGAAAAGCTTTCTTT
TRBD1,.,TRBV9,TRBJ1-1,CASSARGGQLNTEAFF,TGTGCCAGCAGCGCCCGGGGGGGACAGCTGAACACTGAAGCTTTCTTT
.,.,TRBV19,TRBJ2-7,CASSIYEGNSYEQYF,TGTGCCAGTAGTATATACGAGGGAAACTCCTACGAGCAGTACTTC
.,.,TRBV12-2,TRBJ1-1,CASRLVGDRKAFF,TGTGCAAGTCGCTTAGTAGGGGACAGAAAAGCTTTCTTT
.,.,TRBV11-3,TRBJ2-3,CASSLHPADTQYF,TGTGCCAGCAGCTTACACCCGGCAGATACGCAGTATTTT
.,.,TRBV2,TRBJ1-2,CASSESGRGYGYTF,TGTGCCAGCAGTGAATCGGGCAGGGGCTATGGCTACACCTTC
.,.,TRBV6-5,TRBJ1-1,CASSFGQIKNTEAFF,TGTGCCAGCAGTTTTGGACAGATAAAGAACACTGAAGCTTTCTTT
TRBD1,.,TRBV4-1,TRBJ1-2,CASSLGQGARGYTF,TGCGCCAGCAGCCTGGGACAGGGGGCGCGCGGCTACACCTTC
TRBD1,few,TRBV4-3,TRBJ2-5,CASSQEGQGTQETQYF,TGCGCCAGCAGCCAAGAGGGACAGGGAACTCAAGAGACCCAGTACTTC
.,.,TRBV7-3,TRBJ2-7,CASSPGQNEQYF,TGTGCCAGCAGCCCCGGACAAAACGAGCAGTACTTC
TRBD2,few,TRBV5-1,TRBJ2-3,CASKRDGLQGLEGGTDTQYF,TGCGCCAGCAAGAGGGACGGATTACAGGGACTAGAGGGAGGCACAGATACGCAGTATTTT
TRBD1,.,TRBV9,TRBJ2-7,CASSPRTGGYEQYF,TGTGCCAGCAGCCCACGGACAGGGGGCTACGAGCAGTACTTC
.,.,TRBV6-6,TRBJ1-2,CASSYTLTENYGYTF,TGTGCCAGCAGTTACACGTTAACTGAAAACTATGGCTACACCTTC
.,.,TRBV4-2,TRBJ1-6,CASSQERDTYNSPLHF,TGTGCCAGCAGCCAAGAACGTGACACCTATAATTCACCCCTCCACTTT
TRBD2,.,TRBV5-8,TRBJ2-3,CASSLVGLAGGTDTQYF,TGTGCCAGCAGCTTGGTTGGACTAGCGGGGGGCACAGATACGCAGTATTTT
TRBD2,once,TRBV2,TRBJ2-2,CASSEARGEGGELFF,TGTGCCAGCAGTGAAGCACGGGGGGAGGGCGGGGAGCTGTTTTTT
TRBD2,few,TRBV7-2,TRBJ2-7,CASSLTTSGGRVGEQYF,TGTGCCAGCAGCTTAACTACTAGCGGGGGCCGGGTCGGGGAGCAGTACTTC